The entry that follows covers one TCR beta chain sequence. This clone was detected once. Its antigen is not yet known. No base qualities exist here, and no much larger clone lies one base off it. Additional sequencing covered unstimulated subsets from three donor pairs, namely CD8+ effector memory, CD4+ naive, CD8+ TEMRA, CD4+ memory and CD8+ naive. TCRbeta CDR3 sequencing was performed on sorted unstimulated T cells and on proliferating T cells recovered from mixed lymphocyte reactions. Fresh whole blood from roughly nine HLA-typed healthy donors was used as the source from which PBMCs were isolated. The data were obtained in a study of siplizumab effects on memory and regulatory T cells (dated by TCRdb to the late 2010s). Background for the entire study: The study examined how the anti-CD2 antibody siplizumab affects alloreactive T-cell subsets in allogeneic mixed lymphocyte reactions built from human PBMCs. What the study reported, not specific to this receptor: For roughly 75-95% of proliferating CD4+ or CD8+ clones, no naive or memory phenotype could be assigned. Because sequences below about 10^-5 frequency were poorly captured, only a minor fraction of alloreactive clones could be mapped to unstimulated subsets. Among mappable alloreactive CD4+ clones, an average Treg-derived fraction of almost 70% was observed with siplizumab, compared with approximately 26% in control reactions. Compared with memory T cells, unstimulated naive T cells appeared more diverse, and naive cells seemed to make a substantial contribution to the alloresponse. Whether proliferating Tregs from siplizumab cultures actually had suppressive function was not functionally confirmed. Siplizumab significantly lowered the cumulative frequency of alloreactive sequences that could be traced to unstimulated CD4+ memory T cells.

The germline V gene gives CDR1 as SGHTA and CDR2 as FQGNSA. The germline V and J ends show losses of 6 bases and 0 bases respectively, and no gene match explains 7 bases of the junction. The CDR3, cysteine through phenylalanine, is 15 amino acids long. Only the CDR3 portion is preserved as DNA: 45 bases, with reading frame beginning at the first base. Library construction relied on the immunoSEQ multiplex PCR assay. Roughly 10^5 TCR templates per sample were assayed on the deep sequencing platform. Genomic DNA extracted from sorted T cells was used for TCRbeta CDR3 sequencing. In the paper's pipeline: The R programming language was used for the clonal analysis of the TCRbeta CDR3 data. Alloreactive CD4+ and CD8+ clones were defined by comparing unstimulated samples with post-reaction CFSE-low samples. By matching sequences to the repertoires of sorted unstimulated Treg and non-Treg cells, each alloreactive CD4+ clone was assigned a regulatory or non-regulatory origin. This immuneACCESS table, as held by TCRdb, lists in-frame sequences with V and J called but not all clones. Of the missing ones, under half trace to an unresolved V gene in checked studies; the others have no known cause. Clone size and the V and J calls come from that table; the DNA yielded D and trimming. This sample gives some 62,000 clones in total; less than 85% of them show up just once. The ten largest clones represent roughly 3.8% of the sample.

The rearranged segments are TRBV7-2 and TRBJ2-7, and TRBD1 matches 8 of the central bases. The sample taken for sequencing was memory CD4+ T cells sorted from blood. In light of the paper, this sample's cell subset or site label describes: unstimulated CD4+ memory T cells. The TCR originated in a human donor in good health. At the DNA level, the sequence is TGTGCCAGCAGTTTTACCGGGACAGGCTCCTACGAGCAGTACTTC. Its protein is CASSFTGTGSYEQYF.